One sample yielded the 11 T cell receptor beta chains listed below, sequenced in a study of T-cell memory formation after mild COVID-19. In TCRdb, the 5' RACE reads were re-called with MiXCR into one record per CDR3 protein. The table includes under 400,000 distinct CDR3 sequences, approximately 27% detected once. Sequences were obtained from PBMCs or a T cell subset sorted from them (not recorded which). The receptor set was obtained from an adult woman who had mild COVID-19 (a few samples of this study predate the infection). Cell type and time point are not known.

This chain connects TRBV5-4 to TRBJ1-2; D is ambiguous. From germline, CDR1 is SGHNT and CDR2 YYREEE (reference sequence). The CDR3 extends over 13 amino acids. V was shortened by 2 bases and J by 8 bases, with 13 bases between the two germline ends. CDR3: CASSFPDSSGYTF. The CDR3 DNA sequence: TGTGCCAGCAGCTTTCCAGACTCGTCGGGCTACACCTTC. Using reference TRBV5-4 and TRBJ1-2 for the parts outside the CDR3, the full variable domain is ETGVTQSPTHLIKTRGQQVTLRCSSQSGHNTVSWYQQALGQGPQFIFQYYREEENGRGNFPPRFSGLQFPNYSSELNVNALELDDSALYLCASSFPDSSGYTFGSGTRLTVV.

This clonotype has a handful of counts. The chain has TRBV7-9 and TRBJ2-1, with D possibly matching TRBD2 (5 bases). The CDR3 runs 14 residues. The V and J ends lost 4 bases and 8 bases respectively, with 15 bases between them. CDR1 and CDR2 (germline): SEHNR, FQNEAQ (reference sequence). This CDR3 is CASSSGKGSDEQFF. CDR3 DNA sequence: TGTGCCAGCAGCTCGGGAAAGGGATCAGATGAGCAGTTCTTC. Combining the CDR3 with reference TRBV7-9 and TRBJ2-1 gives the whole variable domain DTGVSQNPRHKITKRGQNVTFRCDPISEHNRLYWYRQTLGQGPEFLTYFQNEAQLEKSRLLSDRFSAERPKGSFSTLEIQRTEQGDSAMYLCASSSGKGSDEQFFGPGTRLTVL.

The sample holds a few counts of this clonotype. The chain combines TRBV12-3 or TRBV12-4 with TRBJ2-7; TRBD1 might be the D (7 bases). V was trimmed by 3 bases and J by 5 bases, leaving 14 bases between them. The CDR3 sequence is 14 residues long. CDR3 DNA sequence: TGTGCCAGCAGTTTCCAGGGGGGTCTGAACGAGCAGTACTTC. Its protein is CASSFQGGLNEQYF.

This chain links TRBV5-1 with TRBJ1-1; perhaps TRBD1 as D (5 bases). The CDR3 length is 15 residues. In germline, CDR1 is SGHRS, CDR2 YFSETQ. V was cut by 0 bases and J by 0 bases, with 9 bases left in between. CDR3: CASSLAGTLNTEAFF. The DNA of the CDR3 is TGCGCCAGCAGCTTGGCCGGGACGTTGAACACTGAAGCTTTCTTT.

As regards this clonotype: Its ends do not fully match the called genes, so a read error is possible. The CDR3 reads CAGSQGGQTNEKLFF. The CDR3 nucleotides read TGCGCCGGCAGCCAAGGGGGACAGACTAATGAAAAACTGTTTTTT. This chain links TRBV4-1 with TRBJ1-4, with 7 bases lining up with TRBD1. Germline lookup yields CDR1 MGHRA and CDR2 YSYEKL. The CDR3 has 15 residues.

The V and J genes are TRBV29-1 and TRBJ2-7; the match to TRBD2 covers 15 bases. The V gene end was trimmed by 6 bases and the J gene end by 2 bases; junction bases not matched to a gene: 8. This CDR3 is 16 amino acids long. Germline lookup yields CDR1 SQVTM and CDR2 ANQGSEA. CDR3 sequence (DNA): TGCAGCGTGGAGGGACTAGCGGGAGGCGAAACCTACGAGCAGTACTTC. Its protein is CSVEGLAGGETYEQYF.

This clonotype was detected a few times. CDR3 in amino acids: CASSLGTGQGLYEQYF. DNA for the CDR3: TGTGCCAGCAGCTTAGGTACGGGACAGGGCTTGTACGAGCAGTACTTC. This chain links TRBV11-2 with TRBJ2-7; 9 bases agree with TRBD1. CDR3 size: 16 residues. Per germline, CDR1 SGHAT and CDR2 FQNNGV. The J segment lost 4 bases and the V segment lost 1 base, leaving 8 bases of the junction unmatched.

The CDR3 spells CSARVDRGSSYEQYF. In DNA form, the CDR3 reads TGCAGTGCTAGAGTAGACAGGGGAAGCTCCTACGAGCAGTACTTC. This chain uses TRBV20-1 with TRBJ2-7, with 8 bases matching TRBD1. The germline V gene has CDR1 DFQATT and CDR2 SNEGSKA (reference sequence). V dropped 1 base and J dropped 0; count of bases not matched to a gene: 5. The CDR3 is 15 residues long.

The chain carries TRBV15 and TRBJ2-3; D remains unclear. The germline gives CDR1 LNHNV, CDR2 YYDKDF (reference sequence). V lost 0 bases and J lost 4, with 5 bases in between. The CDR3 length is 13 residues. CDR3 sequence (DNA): TGTGCCACCAGCAGAGATACTCCAGATACGCAGTATTTT. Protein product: CATSRDTPDTQYF.

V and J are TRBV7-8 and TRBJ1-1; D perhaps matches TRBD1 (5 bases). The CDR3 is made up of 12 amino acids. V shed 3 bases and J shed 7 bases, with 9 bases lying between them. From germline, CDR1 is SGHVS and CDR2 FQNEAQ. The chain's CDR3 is CASSFVGVEAFF. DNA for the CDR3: TGTGCCAGCAGCTTCGTGGGGGTTGAAGCTTTCTTT.

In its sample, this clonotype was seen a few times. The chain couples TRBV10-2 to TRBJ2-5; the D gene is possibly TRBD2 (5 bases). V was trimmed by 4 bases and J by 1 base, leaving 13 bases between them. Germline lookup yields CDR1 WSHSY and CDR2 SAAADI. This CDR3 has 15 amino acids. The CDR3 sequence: CASSVSASTQETQYF. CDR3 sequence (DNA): TGCGCCAGCAGTGTTTCGGCTAGCACCCAAGAGACCCAGTACTTC.